Included here is one TCR beta chain sequence, with context. The repertoire was sequenced with immunoSEQ multiplex PCR; TCRdb's copy has only in-frame clones and lacks some. The data contain 150,000 to 200,000 clones, under 90% of them seen just once; the ten biggest clones take up 6.9%. These data are taken from a study of blood T cell repertoires in COVID-19. The wider study: From T cells, B-cell-depleted T cells, or PBMCs came the material, which was cDNA or gDNA.

Trimming stripped 6 bases from V and 8 bases from J, with 15 bases between. The CDR3 extends over 14 amino acids. Per germline, CDR1 SGHDT and CDR2 YYEEEE. The source of this sequence is a man aged 55 to 70 with acute or convalescent COVID-19. The rearrangement joins TRBV5-6 to TRBJ1-6, with D uncertain. The sequenced sample was peripheral blood. This CDR3 is CASNEGAPYSPLHF. The CDR3 nucleotides are TGTGCCAGCAACGAGGGAGCACCCTATTCACCCCTCCACTTT.